A single sample gave rise to the 4 T cell receptor beta chains below, sequenced in a study of Graves' ophthalmopathy and Graves' hyperthyroidism. Researchers took RNA transcripts and amplified TCR beta CDR3 regions from them. HTBI primers primed a first-round RT-PCR, and a second-round multiplex PCR followed. TCRdb ran MiXCR on the multiplex PCR reads and lists one entry per CDR3 protein. This sample has around 520,000 distinct CDR3 sequences, with under 45% found just once. The sample was peripheral blood or thyroid tissue (not recorded which). The receptor source for this set is an adult man with Graves' hyperthyroidism.

This clonotype was picked up many times. The chain has TRBV11-2 and TRBJ2-7; no definite D call. The CDR3 consists of 14 residues. Trimming pared 2 bases from V and 3 bases from J, leaving 11 bases between. Looked up from germline, CDR1 is SGHAT and CDR2 is FQNNGV. CDR3 nucleotides: TGTGCCAGCAGCTTAAATCTTGGGGTCTACGAGCAGTACTTC. Translated: CASSLNLGVYEQYF. Full variable domain (rest looked up from reference TRBV11-2 and TRBJ2-7): EAGVAQSPRYKIIEKRQSVAFWCNPISGHATLYWYQQILGQGPKLLIQFQNNGVVDDSQLPKDRFSAERLKGVDSTLKIQPAKLEDSAVYLCASSLNLGVYEQYFGPGTRLTVT.

This clonotype came up many times. The chain recombines TRBV19 with TRBJ2-5, with TRBD2 matching 7 bases. The CDR3 has 16 residues. Per the germline V gene, CDR1 is LNHDA and CDR2 is SQIVND (reference sequence). Trimming cost V 3 bases and J 0 bases; bases outside gene matches: 7. DNA for the CDR3: TGTGCCAGTAGTATCTCGGCTAGCGGATACCAAGAGACCCAGTACTTC. This gives the protein CASSISASGYQETQYF.

This clonotype has at least ten counts. The chain carries TRBV4-2 and TRBJ1-3; D is unclear. V dropped 0 bases and J dropped 8 bases, with 14 bases sitting between them. Germline assignment: CDR1 LGHNA and CDR2 YNFKEQ. The CDR3 sequence is 15 residues long. The CDR3 loop reads CASSQDDTLKDTIYF. The DNA for the CDR3 is TGTGCCAGCAGCCAAGACGACACGCTGAAAGACACCATATATTTT.

V gene TRBV10-3 combines with J gene TRBJ2-7; D is possibly TRBD2 (6 bases). The J call may be mistaken, given a closer DNA end match to TRBJ2-1. The germline CDR1 and CDR2 sequences are ENHRY and SYGVKD. The CDR3 contains 15 residues. The chain's CDR3 is CAISVSGGIYNEQFF. The CDR3 DNA is TGTGCCATCAGTGTCTCAGGCGGGATCTACAATGAGCAGTTCTTC.